The 27 T cell receptor beta chains presented below share a single source sample, sequenced in a study of sequential checkpoint blockade in melanoma. Indicated treatment: randomized to nivolumab then ipilimumab (arm A) or the reverse (arm B). The table came from immunoSEQ multiplex PCR; TCRdb's copy has only in-frame clones and leaves some out. Among around 5,500 clones listed, 39% were seen once. The sample was tumor tissue (inferred from file names), taken from a patient given nivolumab and ipilimumab in sequence. Receptor source: a human donor with melanoma.

This rearrangement joins TRBV5-1 to TRBJ2-2; unclear D gene. V shed 1 base and J shed 1 base, with 11 bases lying between them. The CDR3 sequence is 16 residues long. CDR1 is SGHRS and CDR2 is YFSETQ in the germline V gene. CDR3 bases: TGCGCCAGCAGCTTGTTGGAACAACTGAACACCGGGGAGCTGTTTTTT. Translating it yields CASSLLEQLNTGELFF. Looking up the rest from reference TRBV5-1 and TRBJ2-2 gives the full variable domain: KAGVTQTPRYLIKTRGQQVTLSCSPISGHRSVSWYQQTPGQGLQFLFEYFSETQRNKGNFPGRFSGRQFSNSRSEMNVSTLELGDSALYLCASSLLEQLNTGELFFGEGSRLTVL.

The rearrangement uses TRBV14 and TRBJ1-5; D remains unclear. CDR1 and CDR2 (germline): SGHDN, FVKESK. V lost 0 bases to trimming and J lost 4 bases, with 4 bases between them. The CDR3 sequence is 13 residues long. CDR3 DNA sequence: TGTGCCAGCAGCCAAGACTCGAATCAGCCCCAGCATTTT. Protein product: CASSQDSNQPQHF. The entire variable domain, with the rest obtained from reference TRBV14 and TRBJ1-5, is as follows: EAGVTQFPSHSVIEKGQTVTLRCDPISGHDNLYWYRRVMGKEIKFLLHFVKESKQDESGMPNNRFLAERTGGTYSTLKVQPAELEDSGVYFCASSQDSNQPQHFGDGTRLSIL.

In its sample, this clone was seen a few times. V gene TRBV19 combines with J gene TRBJ2-2, with 10 bases fitting TRBD1. J gave up 4 bases and V 4 bases, and 3 bases lay outside the gene matches. The length of the CDR3 is 15 residues. The germline V gene encodes CDR1 LNHDA and CDR2 SQIVND (reference sequence). The CDR3 protein is CASSTGTGATGELFF. In nucleotides, the CDR3 is TGTGCCAGTAGTACCGGGACAGGGGCCACCGGGGAGCTGTTTTTT.

The chain has TRBV30 and TRBJ2-1, with D possibly being TRBD1 (6 bases). This CDR3 is built from 17 residues. V lost 2 bases, J lost 7 bases, and 24 bases lay in between. Germline lookup yields CDR1 GTSNPN and CDR2 SVGIG (reference sequence). In nucleotides, the CDR3 is TGTGCCTGGAGTCAGCAACCCGGACAGACAAGTCGGAATGAGCAGTTCTTC. This translates into CAWSQQPGQTSRNEQFF.

J is TRBJ1-1 and V is TRBV28, with D possibly matching TRBD1 (5 bases). Trimming removed 2 bases from V and 4 bases from J, with 17 bases in between. Germline CDR1 is MDHEN and CDR2 is SYDVKM. The CDR3 has 16 residues. The CDR3 here is CASSLVQARIGTEAFF. The CDR3 nucleotides are TGTGCCAGCAGTTTAGTACAGGCGCGAATAGGCACTGAAGCTTTCTTT.

The rearrangement joins TRBV10-2 to TRBJ2-5; 10 bases align to TRBD2. The CDR3 extends over 14 amino acids. J was trimmed by 2 bases and V by 8 bases; bases with no gene match: 5. Germline lookup yields CDR1 WSHSY and CDR2 SAAADI. CDR3 residues: CASGPAGGQETQYF. The CDR3 DNA reads TGCGCCAGCGGTCCAGCGGGAGGGCAAGAGACCCAGTACTTC.

The chain recombines TRBV19 with TRBJ2-1; weak D call: TRBD1 (6 bases). From germline, CDR1 is LNHDA and CDR2 SQIVND (reference sequence). Trimming took 7 bases from V and 0 from J, leaving 13 bases between them. The CDR3 extends over 15 amino acids. The CDR3 region has the DNA TGTGCCAGTAACTCGGACAGAAGCTCCTACAATGAGCAGTTCTTC. It codes for CASNSDRSSYNEQFF.

There are a few counts of this clone. The rearrangement links TRBV7-5 to TRBJ2-4; TRBD2 is taken as the D call from the table, unchecked against the DNA. TRBV7-5 is given as a pseudogene. The CDR3 is 15 amino acids. The DNA for the CDR3 is TGTGCCAGCAGCTTAGGACTAGCGGGGATAAACATTCAGTACTTC. Amino acid sequence: CASSLGLAGINIQYF.

V usage is TRBV19 and J usage is TRBJ2-3, with D uncertain. Trimming removed 4 bases from V and 2 bases from J, with 1 base in between. There are 11 residues in the CDR3. Germline V gene data show CDR1 as LNHDA and CDR2 as SQIVND (reference sequence). The CDR3 region is CASSNTDTQYF. Here the CDR3 DNA reads TGTGCCAGTAGTAACACAGATACGCAGTATTTT.

This clone has only a few counts. The chain carries TRBV6-8 and TRBJ2-4; TRBD2 agrees at 12 bases. CDR3 length: 17 residues. Trimming cost V 4 bases and J 0 bases; bases outside gene matches: 4. CDR1 is MNHGY, CDR2 SAAAGT, per germline. CDR3 protein: CASSSRLAGEAKNIQYF. The CDR3 coding sequence is TGTGCCAGCAGTTCGCGACTAGCGGGAGAAGCCAAAAACATTCAGTACTTC.

This clone has only a few counts. The chain carries TRBV11-3 and TRBJ2-3, with D maybe TRBD2 (6 bases). In germline, CDR1 is SGHNT, CDR2 YENEEA. Trimming removed 5 bases from V and 5 bases from J, with 20 bases in between. The CDR3 consists of 16 residues. The CDR3 DNA follows: TGTGCCAGCAGCCCCGGTCCGGGGTCCGGGAGAGATACGCAGTATTTT. Translation: CASSPGPGSGRDTQYF.

The genes are TRBV7-5 and TRBJ2-2; the table calls TRBD2, which could not be checked here. TRBV7-5 is a documented pseudogene. The CDR3 contains 18 residues. CDR3 loop: CASSLAKGLAGVTGELFF. The CDR3 bases are TGTGCCAGCAGCTTGGCAAAGGGGCTAGCGGGTGTCACCGGGGAGCTGTTTTTT.

This clone has just a few counts. The chain couples TRBV10-3 to TRBJ1-2; weak D call: TRBD1 (6 bases). Between the trimmed V and J ends, which lost 2 bases and 6 bases, there was a span of 19 bases. Germline V gene lookup returns CDR1 ENHRY and CDR2 SYGVKD. The CDR3 is 16 residues long. The CDR3 loop reads CAISEHGGQGGDGYTF. In DNA, the CDR3 is TGTGCCATCAGTGAGCACGGGGGGCAGGGAGGGGATGGCTACACCTTC.

The chain joins TRBV6-8 to TRBJ1-5, with TRBD1 matching over 7 bases. Germline V gene lookup returns CDR1 MNHGY and CDR2 SAAAGT. This CDR3 contains 15 residues. Trimming at V came to 2 bases and at J to 7 bases, leaving 8 bases not matched to a gene. The CDR3: CASSYRTGYNQPQHF. The CDR3 DNA reads TGTGCCAGCAGTTACCGGACAGGTTATAACCAGCCCCAGCATTTT.

The gene calls are TRBV5-1 and TRBJ1-5; 7 nucleotides line up with TRBD1. The CDR3 loop spans 15 amino acids. The J segment lost 4 bases and the V segment lost 1 base, leaving 5 bases of the junction unmatched. Germline V gene sequence: CDR1 SGHRS, CDR2 YFSETQ. The DNA of the CDR3 is TGCGCCAGCAGCTTGAGCACAGGGGAAAATCAGCCCCAGCATTTT. It translates to CASSLSTGENQPQHF.

There are a few counts of this clone. The genes are TRBV6-7 and TRBJ2-3; unclear D gene. TRBV6-7 is labeled an ORF, and its function is uncertain. The CDR3 extends over 12 amino acids. V lost 4 bases and J 7 bases, leaving 9 bases between the germline ends. CDR3 sequence (DNA): TGTGCCAGCAGTTTTGCCTCCAATACGCAGTATTTT. This codes for CASSFASNTQYF.

This clone was detected a few times. CDR3 coding DNA: TGTGCCAGCAGCCCTCGGGGCGTCACCACAGATACGCAGTATTTT. Translated: CASSPRGVTTDTQYF. The chain joins TRBV11-3 to TRBJ2-3, with D tentatively TRBD1 or TRBD2 (5 bases each). This CDR3 is built from 15 residues. The V gene's germline CDR1 is SGHNT and CDR2 YENEEA. Trimming removed 5 bases at V and 2 bases at J, with 14 bases between.

Only a few counts were recorded for this clone. This chain links TRBV29-1 with TRBJ2-5; a weak D match, TRBD1 (6 bases). Trimming left V 3 bases short and J 6 bases short, with 11 bases between. From germline, CDR1 is SQVTM and CDR2 ANQGSEA. The CDR3 sequence is 12 residues long. The CDR3 DNA is TGCAGCGTTGATCCAGGGGAACAGACCCAGTACTTC. The encoded protein is CSVDPGEQTQYF.

The chain has TRBV28 and TRBJ2-1; 9 bases are shared with TRBD1. CDR1 and CDR2 from the germline V gene are MDHEN and SYDVKM. This CDR3 is 17 amino acids long. The V gene end was trimmed by 5 bases and the J gene end by 5 bases; junction bases not matched to a gene: 13. DNA of the CDR3: TGTGCCAGCAGTGGTTACCGCGGACAGGGGAATGACAATGAGCAGTTCTTC. Residues: CASSGYRGQGNDNEQFF.

This clone was observed a handful of times. The V gene is TRBV11-3, the J gene TRBJ1-1, with a weak D call TRBD1 (5 bases). V shed 8 bases and J shed 3 bases, with 19 bases lying between them. The length of the CDR3 is 15 residues. From germline, CDR1 is SGHNT and CDR2 YENEEA. CDR3 bases: TGTGCCAGCCGTTATGGGGGGTGGAGAGACACTGAAGCTTTCTTT. Translated, it gives CASRYGGWRDTEAFF.

V usage is TRBV18 and J usage is TRBJ2-2, with 12 bases identical to TRBD2. Germline assignment: CDR1 KGHSH and CDR2 LQKENI. The CDR3 sequence is 16 residues long. The junction had 3 bases not matched to a gene; V was cut back by 3 bases and J by 4 bases. This CDR3 is CASSPTLAGGTGELFF. The CDR3 bases are TGTGCCAGCTCACCTACACTAGCGGGAGGCACCGGGGAGCTGTTTTTT.

The sample holds a few counts of this clone. This sequence joins TRBV7-6 and TRBJ2-7; 9 positions match TRBD2. The CDR3 has 16 amino acids. Per germline, CDR1 SGHVS and CDR2 FNYEAQ. With V trimmed by 3 bases and J by 2 bases, 8 bases remained unmatched. CDR3 sequence (DNA): TGTGCCAGCAGCTTGGAAGGCGGGAGGGCCGCCTACGAGCAGTACTTC. Translating it yields CASSLEGGRAAYEQYF.

CDR3: CASSQDFEAGGSNEQFF. In DNA form, the CDR3 reads TGCGCCAGCAGCCAAGATTTCGAAGCGGGAGGTTCCAATGAGCAGTTCTTC. The V call is TRBV4-1, the J call TRBJ2-1; 9 nucleotides line up with TRBD2. V shed 0 bases and J 6 bases; nucleotides not matched to a gene: 9. This CDR3 spans 17 amino acids. The germline gives CDR1 MGHRA, CDR2 YSYEKL.

This chain joins TRBV19 and TRBJ2-6; D gene uncertain. This CDR3 spans 17 amino acids. Germline values: CDR1 LNHDA, CDR2 SQIVND (reference sequence). V was shortened by 4 bases and J by 2 bases, with 15 bases between the two germline ends. As DNA, the CDR3 is TGTGCCAGTAGTACACTCGGTCCTTATCCTGGGGCCAACGTCCTGACTTTC. Its translation: CASSTLGPYPGANVLTF.

This clone is termed large. This chain links TRBV11-3 with TRBJ2-7; 10 nucleotides agree with TRBD2. Looked up from germline, CDR1 is SGHNT and CDR2 is YENEEA. V gave up 4 bases and J gave up 2 bases; unmatched junction bases: 2. This CDR3 comprises 14 residues. The CDR3: CASSYGLAAYEQYF. CDR3 coding DNA: TGTGCCAGCAGCTACGGACTAGCGGCCTACGAGCAGTACTTC.

By frequency in the sample, this clone is large. V gene TRBV19 combines with J gene TRBJ2-1; D not resolved. The CDR3 totals 11 residues. Germline V gene lookup returns CDR1 LNHDA and CDR2 SQIVND (reference sequence). Trimming removed 4 bases from V and 9 bases from J, with 7 bases in between. The CDR3 region is CASSSRAEQFF. In nucleotides, the CDR3 is TGTGCCAGTAGTAGTCGGGCTGAGCAGTTCTTC.

V and J are TRBV11-3 and TRBJ2-5; 11 nucleotides agree with TRBD2. The CDR3 length is 16 residues. The V gene end was trimmed by 1 base and the J gene end by 2 bases; junction bases not matched to a gene: 3. Germline assignment: CDR1 SGHNT and CDR2 YENEEA. DNA of the CDR3: TGTGCCAGCAGCTTAGGGCTAGCGGGAGGACAAGAGACCCAGTACTTC. Its protein product is CASSLGLAGGQETQYF.